This T cell receptor beta chain was captured by sequencing in a study of tumor-infiltrating lymphocytes in primary liver carcinoma. The approximately 20-31 mg bulk tissue piece was not sorted before simultaneous RNA and DNA extraction. Five separate regions were sampled from each tumor. A primer matching the constant region was used to make TCR beta cDNA from around 460 ng of total RNA. Nested multiplex PCR, run for three rounds with slightly modified ARM-PCR, yielded TCR beta libraries. In the first two PCR rounds, TRBV1-TRBV30 forward primers were paired with a C-beta reverse primer, and each round lasted around 10 cycles. MiXCR was run by TCRdb on the multiplex PCR reads, yielding one entry per CDR3 protein. The repertoire holds 84,000 or so distinct CDR3 sequences, 72% seen once, with less than 20% in the top ten. The CDR3 extends over 13 amino acids.

The source is a man in his forties or fifties with primary liver carcinoma and hepatitis B virus infection. Sequencing was performed on liver tumor tissue from sampling region 1. Described subset: tumor region T1, superior pole. V gene TRBV12-3 or TRBV12-4 combines with J gene TRBJ2-1; D is ambiguous. The CDR3 sequence: CPGSPHGYNEQFF. CDR3 sequence (DNA): TGTCCCGGCAGTCCGCATGGGTACAATGAGCAGTTCTTC.